This TCR beta chain appears in the sequencing data of a study of human T cells and chemical hapten exposure. V lost 5 bases, J lost 1 base, and 11 bases lay in between. The CDR3 is 14 amino acids. CDR1 is SGHAT and CDR2 is FQNNGV in the germline V gene. MiXCR, applied by TCRdb to the RACE reads, yields one record per CDR3 protein. The data show about 340,000 distinct CDR3 sequences, approximately 6.3% seen once. Time point given: patch test 1, 2 weeks after DPC sensitization. The treatment is: therapeutic diphenylcyclopropenone sensitization with weekly scalp DPC. Findings and caveats of the study: The number of TCRs over 1 in 1000 frequency stayed unchanged after DPC. Expanded TCR sets contained significantly more large CDR3 similarity clusters than controls. Donors were affected by alopecia, so their immune reaction might vary from that of healthy individuals.

Details on this clonotype: Its specificity is unknown.

The TCR sequence derives from a woman younger than 35 with alopecia areata. Some clones in this sample may be carry-over from other donors' samples. Sequenced material: whole blood, taken in connection with sensitization to the hapten diphenylcyclopropenone (DPC). J is TRBJ2-5 and V is TRBV11-2; D gene ambiguous. CDR3 residues: CASSLMTVQETQYF. Here the CDR3 DNA reads TGTGCCAGCAGCCTCATGACGGTCCAAGAGACCCAGTACTTC.